The following is a TCR beta chain sequence with its context. The antigen is unknown. The repertoire was sequenced with immunoSEQ multiplex PCR; TCRdb's copy has only in-frame clones and lacks some. The sample lists roughly 160,000 clones; around 85% were seen once. This specimen comes from a study of T cell responses to AZD1222 COVID-19 vaccine. Study-wide points: The donor cohort was predominantly white British with a female majority, and clonal diversity may have been underestimated.

This CDR3 has 11 residues. V was pared by 7 bases and J by 5 bases, with 9 bases between. The genes are TRBV12-3 or TRBV12-4 and TRBJ2-7, with D uncertain. The material sequenced was peripheral blood, taken 28 days after the second AZD1222 dose. This TCR came from an adult who received the AZD1222 COVID-19 vaccine. This CDR3 reads CASTSAHEQYF. CDR3 nucleotide sequence: TGTGCCAGCACCTCGGCGCACGAGCAGTACTTC.